The clone carrying this TCR beta chain was seen a handful of times. Its target is unknown. As for the donors, each was a healthy bone marrow donor. The source of the sample is a study of cytomegalovirus exposure and HLA in healthy donors. About the study: HLA-typed donors contributed 80 million or so unique TCRs, which were held in an early data release. Genetic ancestry analysis placed over 75% of the 398 donors that were genotyped in the Caucasian-associated cluster.

Broader study findings: Follow-up analysis seemed to connect common viral pathogens with several of the most significant clusters identified.

The PCR had 60 Vbeta and 13 Jbeta primers. The data were produced by immunoSEQ multiplex PCR, yet TCRdb's version contains in-frame clones alone and is incomplete. The sample has about 170,000 clones; around 80% are singletons. Germline loops: CDR1 GTSNPN, CDR2 SVGIG (reference sequence). With 5 bases removed from V and 5 bases from J, the gap between germline ends came to 21 bases. This CDR3 is 16 amino acids long. This receptor was taken from a woman between 45 and 65 years old in good health and CMV-seropositive. The chain couples TRBV30 to TRBJ1-4; D might be TRBD1 (6 bases). Input material: PBMCs. The CDR3 coding sequence is TGTGCCTGGTCTGCCACCCCCAGGGGCCCAAATGAAAAACTGTTTTTT. As protein: CAWSATPRGPNEKLFF.